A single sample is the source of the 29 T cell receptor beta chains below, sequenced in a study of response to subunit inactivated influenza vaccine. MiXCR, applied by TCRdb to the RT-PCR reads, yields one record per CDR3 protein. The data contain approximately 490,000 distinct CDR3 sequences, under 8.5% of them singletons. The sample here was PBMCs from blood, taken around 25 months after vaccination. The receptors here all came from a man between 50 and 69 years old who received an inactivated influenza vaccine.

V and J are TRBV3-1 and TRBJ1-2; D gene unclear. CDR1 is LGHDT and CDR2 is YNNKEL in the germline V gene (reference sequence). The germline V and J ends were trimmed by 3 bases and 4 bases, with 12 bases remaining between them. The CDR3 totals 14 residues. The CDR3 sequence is CASSQPPPGYGYTF. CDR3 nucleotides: TGTGCCAGCAGCCAGCCACCCCCGGGCTATGGCTACACCTTC.

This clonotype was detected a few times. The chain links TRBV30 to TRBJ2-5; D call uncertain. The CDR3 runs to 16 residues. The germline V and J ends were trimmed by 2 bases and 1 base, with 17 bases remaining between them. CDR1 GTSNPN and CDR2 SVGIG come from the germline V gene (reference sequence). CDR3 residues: CAWSPIPLGSQETQYF. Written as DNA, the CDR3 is TGTGCCTGGAGTCCCATTCCTCTGGGAAGCCAAGAGACCCAGTACTTC.

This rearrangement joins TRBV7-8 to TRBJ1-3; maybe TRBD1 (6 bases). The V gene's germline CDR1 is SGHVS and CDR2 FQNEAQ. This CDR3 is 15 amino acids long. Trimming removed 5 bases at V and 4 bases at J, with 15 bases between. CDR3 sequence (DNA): TGTGCCAGCAGCCCCAACAGGGCCAAGGGAAACACCATATATTTT. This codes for CASSPNRAKGNTIYF.

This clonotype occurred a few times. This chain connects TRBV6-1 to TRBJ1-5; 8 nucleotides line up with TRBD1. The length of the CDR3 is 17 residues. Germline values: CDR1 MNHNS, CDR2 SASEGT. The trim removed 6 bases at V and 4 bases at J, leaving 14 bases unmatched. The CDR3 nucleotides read TGTGCCAGCAGAGCATACACGGGACAGGTGGGGAATCAGCCCCAGCATTTT. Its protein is CASRAYTGQVGNQPQHF.

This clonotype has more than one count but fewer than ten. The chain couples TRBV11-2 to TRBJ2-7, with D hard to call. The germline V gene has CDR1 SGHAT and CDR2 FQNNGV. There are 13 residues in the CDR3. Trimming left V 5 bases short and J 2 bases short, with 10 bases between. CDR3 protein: CASSEVPTYEQYF. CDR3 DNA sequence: TGTGCCAGCAGCGAGGTTCCCACCTACGAGCAGTACTTC.

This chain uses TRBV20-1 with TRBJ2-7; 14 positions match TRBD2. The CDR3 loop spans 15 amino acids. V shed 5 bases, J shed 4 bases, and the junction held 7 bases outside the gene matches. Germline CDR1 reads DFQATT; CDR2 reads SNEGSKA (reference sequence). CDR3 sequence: CSAPGLAGAMYEQYF. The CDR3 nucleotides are TGCAGTGCTCCGGGACTAGCGGGAGCGATGTACGAGCAGTACTTC.

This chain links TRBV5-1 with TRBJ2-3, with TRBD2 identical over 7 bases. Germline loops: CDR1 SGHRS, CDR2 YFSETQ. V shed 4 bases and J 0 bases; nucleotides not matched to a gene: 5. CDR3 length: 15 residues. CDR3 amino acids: CASSILAESTDTQYF. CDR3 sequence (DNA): TGCGCCAGCAGCATTCTAGCGGAAAGCACAGATACGCAGTATTTT.

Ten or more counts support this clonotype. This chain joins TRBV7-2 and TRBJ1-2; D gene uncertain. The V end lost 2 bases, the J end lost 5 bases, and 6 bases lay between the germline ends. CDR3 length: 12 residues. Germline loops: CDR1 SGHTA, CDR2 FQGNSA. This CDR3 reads CASSLTPYGYTF. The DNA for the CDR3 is TGTGCCAGCAGCTTAACCCCGTATGGCTACACCTTC.

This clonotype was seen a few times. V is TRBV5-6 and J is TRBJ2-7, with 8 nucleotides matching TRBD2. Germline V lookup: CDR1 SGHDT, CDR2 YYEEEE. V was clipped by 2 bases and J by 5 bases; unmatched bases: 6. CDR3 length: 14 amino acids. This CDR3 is CASSFRGGVHEQYF. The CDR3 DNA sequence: TGTGCCAGCAGCTTCCGGGGGGGCGTCCACGAGCAGTACTTC.

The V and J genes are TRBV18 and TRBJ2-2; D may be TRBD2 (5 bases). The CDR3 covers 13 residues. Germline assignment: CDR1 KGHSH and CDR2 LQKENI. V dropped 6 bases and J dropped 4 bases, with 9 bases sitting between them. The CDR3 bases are TGTGCCAGCTCGGAGAGGGTCACCGGGGAGCTGTTTTTT. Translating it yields CASSERVTGELFF.

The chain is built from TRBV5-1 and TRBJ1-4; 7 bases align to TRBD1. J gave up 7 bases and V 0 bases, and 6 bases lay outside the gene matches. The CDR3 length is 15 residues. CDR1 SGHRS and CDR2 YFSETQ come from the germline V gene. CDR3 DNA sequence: TGCGCCAGCAGCTTGGCCAGGGGGGCAGGTGAAAAACTGTTTTTT. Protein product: CASSLARGAGEKLFF.

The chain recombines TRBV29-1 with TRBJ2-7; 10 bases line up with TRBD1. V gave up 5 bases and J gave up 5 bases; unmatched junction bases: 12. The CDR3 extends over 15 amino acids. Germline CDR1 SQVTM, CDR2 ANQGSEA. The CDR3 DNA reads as TGCAGCGTTTCTAAAAGCGGGACAGGGGTGAACGAGCAGTACTTC. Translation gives CSVSKSGTGVNEQYF.

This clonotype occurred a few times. The CDR3 is CSASVGRQPPLHF. In nucleotides, the CDR3 is TGCAGTGCTAGCGTCGGGAGGCAGCCACCCCTCCACTTT. The chain has TRBV20-1 and TRBJ1-6; D remains ambiguous. Germline-derived CDR1 and CDR2 are DFQATT and SNEGSKA (reference sequence). V was clipped by 3 bases and J by 11 bases, with 14 bases between them. The CDR3 has 13 amino acids.

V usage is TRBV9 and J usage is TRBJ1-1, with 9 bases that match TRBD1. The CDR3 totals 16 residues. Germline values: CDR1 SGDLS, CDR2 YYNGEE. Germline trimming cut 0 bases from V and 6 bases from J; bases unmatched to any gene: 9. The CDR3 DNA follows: TGTGCCAGCAGCGTAGCTCCCCGACAGGGGGGCTCTGAAGCTTTCTTT. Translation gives CASSVAPRQGGSEAFF.

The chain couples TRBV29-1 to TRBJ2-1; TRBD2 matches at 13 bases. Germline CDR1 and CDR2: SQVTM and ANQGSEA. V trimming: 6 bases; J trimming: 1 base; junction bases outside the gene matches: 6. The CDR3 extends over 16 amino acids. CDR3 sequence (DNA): TGCAGCGTACGGACTAGCGGGAGATCTTCCTACAATGAGCAGTTCTTC. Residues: CSVRTSGRSSYNEQFF.

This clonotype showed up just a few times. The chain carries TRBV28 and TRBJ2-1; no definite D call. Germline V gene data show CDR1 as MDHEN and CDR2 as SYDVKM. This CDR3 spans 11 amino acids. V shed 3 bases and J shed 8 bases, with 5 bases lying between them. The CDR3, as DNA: TGTGCCAGCAGTTTTAAGGATGAGCAGTTCTTC. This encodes CASSFKDEQFF.

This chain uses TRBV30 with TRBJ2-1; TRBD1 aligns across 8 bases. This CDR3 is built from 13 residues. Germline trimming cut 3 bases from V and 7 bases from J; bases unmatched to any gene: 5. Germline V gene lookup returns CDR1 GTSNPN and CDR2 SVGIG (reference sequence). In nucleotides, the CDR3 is TGTGCCTGGAGCCGACAGGGGTATAATGAGCAGTTCTTC. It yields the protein CAWSRQGYNEQFF.

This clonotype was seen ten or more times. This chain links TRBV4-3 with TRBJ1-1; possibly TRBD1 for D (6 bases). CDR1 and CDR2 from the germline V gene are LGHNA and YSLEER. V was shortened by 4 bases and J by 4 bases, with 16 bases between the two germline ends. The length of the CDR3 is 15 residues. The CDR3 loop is CASSRGDIVITEAFF. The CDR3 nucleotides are TGCGCCAGCAGCCGAGGGGACATAGTTATCACTGAAGCTTTCTTT.

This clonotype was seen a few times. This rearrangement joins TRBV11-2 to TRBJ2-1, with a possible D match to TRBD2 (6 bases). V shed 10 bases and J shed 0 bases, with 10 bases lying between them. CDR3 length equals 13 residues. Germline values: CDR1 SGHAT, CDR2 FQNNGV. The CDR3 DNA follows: TGTGCCACCAGTAGCGGCTCCTACAATGAGCAGTTCTTC. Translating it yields CATSSGSYNEQFF.

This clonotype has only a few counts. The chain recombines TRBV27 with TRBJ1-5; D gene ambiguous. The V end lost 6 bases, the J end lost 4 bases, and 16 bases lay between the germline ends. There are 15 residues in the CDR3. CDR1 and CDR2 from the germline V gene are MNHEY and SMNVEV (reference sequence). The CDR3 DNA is TGTGCCAGCAGCCTAGGACGGATACCTAATCAGCCCCAGCATTTT. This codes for CASSLGRIPNQPQHF.

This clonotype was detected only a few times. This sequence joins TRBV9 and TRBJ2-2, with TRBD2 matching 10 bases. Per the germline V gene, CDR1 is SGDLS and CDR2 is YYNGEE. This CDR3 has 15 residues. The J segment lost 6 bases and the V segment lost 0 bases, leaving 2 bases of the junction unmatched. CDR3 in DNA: TGTGCCAGCAGCGTAGAAGCGGGGGGGCCCGGGGAGCTGTTTTTT. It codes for CASSVEAGGPGELFF.

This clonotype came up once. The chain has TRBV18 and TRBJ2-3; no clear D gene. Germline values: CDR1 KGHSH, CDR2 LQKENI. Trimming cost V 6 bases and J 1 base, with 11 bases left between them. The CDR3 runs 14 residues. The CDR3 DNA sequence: TGTGCCAGCTCCCCCGTCGAGGGCACAGATACGCAGTATTTT. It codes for CASSPVEGTDTQYF.

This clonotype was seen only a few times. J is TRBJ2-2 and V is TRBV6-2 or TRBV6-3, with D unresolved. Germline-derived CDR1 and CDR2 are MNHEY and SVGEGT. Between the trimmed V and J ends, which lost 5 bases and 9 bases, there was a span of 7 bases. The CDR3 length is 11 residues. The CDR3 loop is CASSEARELFF. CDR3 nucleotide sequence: TGTGCCAGCAGTGAGGCTAGGGAGCTGTTTTTT.

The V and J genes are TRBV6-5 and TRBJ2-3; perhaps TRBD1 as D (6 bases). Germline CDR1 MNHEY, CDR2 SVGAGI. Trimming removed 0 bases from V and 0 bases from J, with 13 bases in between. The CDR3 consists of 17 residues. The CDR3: CASSYSWDTSSTDTQYF. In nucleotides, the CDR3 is TGTGCCAGCAGTTACTCATGGGACACTTCTAGCACAGATACGCAGTATTTT.

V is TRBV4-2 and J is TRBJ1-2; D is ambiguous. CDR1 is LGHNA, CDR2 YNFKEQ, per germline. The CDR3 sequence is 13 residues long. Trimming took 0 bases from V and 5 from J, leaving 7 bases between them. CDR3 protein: CASSQERGYGYTF. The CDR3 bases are TGTGCCAGCAGCCAAGAAAGAGGGTATGGCTACACCTTC.

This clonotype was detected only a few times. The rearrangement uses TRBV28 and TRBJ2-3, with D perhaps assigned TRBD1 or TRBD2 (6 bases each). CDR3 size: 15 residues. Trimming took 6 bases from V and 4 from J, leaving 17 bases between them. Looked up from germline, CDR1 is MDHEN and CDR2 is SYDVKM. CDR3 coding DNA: TGTGCCAGCAGCCCGCTGGGGGGCCCCGCAGATACGCAGTATTTT. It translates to CASSPLGGPADTQYF.

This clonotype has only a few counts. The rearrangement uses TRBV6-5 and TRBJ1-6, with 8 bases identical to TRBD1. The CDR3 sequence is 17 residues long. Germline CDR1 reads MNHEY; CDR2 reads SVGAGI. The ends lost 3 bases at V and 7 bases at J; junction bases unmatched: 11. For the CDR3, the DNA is TGTGCCAGCAGTTATTCACCCCAGGGGGCGCGGAATTCACCCCTCCACTTT. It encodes CASSYSPQGARNSPLHF.

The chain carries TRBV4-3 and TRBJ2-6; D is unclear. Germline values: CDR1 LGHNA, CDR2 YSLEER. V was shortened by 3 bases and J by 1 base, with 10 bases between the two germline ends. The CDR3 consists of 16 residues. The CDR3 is CASSHETNSGANVLTF. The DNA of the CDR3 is TGCGCCAGCAGCCACGAAACGAATTCTGGGGCCAACGTCCTGACTTTC.

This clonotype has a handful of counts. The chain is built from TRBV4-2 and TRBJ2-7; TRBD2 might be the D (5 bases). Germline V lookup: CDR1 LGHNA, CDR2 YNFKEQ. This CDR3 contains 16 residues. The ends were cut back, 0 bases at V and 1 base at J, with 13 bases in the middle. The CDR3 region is CASSQDTGWESYEQYF. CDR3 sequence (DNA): TGTGCCAGCAGCCAAGATACGGGGTGGGAATCCTACGAGCAGTACTTC.